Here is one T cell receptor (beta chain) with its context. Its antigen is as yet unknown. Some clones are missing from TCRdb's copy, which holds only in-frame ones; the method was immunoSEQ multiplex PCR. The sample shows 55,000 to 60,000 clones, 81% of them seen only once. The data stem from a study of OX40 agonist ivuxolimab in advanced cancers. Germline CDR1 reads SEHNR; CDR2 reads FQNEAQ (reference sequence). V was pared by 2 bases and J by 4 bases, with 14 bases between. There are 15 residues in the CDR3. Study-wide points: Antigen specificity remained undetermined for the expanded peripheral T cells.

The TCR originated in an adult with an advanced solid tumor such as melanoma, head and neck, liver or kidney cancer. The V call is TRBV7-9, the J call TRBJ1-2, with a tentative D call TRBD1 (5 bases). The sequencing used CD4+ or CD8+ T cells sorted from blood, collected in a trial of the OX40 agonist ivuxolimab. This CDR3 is CASSLSLDGGYGYTF. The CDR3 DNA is TGTGCCAGCAGCTTATCCCTCGATGGGGGCTATGGCTACACCTTC.